This TCR beta chain was sequenced during a study of cytomegalovirus exposure and HLA in healthy donors (TCRdb year 2017). At the level of the whole study: A later analysis indicated that the 120 validation repertoires were generated on the platform also employed for the 666 repertoires of the first cohort. The study aimed to test whether signatures of past pathogen exposure could be identified by cataloging public T cell receptors. Besides the first cohort of under 700 subjects, a separate validation cohort made up of about 120 different subjects was used. The study combined high-throughput TCR immunosequencing, statistical association of individual TCRs with disease status, and machine learning to predict cytomegalovirus infection status.

Library prep was done by the immunoSEQ multiplex PCR assay. In the authors' own workflow: A statistical classification framework was built for diagnosing cytomegalovirus status from the catalog of TCR beta chain sequences. The source is immuneACCESS, and TCRdb retained only in-frame sequences with V and J called. Part of the clones is not carried over; for the studies checked, unresolved V genes explain less than half of this, and the remainder is unexplained. The V and J calls and clone size were taken over from that table, and D and trimming were inferred from the DNA. The sample table holds over 85,000 clones, of which about 94% were seen once. Approximately 1% of the sample rests with the top ten. Notes on this clone: No antigen is known for it. No clone much larger than this one lies a single base away; base qualities are absent.

Separate from the roughly 650-subject first cohort, the validation cohort of 95 to 150 subjects was the group to which the donors belonged. Results the study describes overall, beyond this receptor: Across donors, most TCR sequences were observed very rarely, whereas some public TCRs were present in many individuals. The classifier was reported to diagnose cytomegalovirus status with high specificity and sensitivity in both the original cohort and the validation cohort. All 120 or so repertoires were used to score co-occurrence in the validation cohort in a later analysis, because that analysis had no HLA typing for the cohort. The authors suggested that the approach could potentially be extended to other disease states and immunological phenotypes. A few of the identified cytomegalovirus-associated TCR beta chains were confirmed in vitro to be specific for cytomegalovirus antigens. A total of fewer than 200 TCR beta chains were listed by the study as associated with cytomegalovirus. In a later analysis, TCRs clustered in the first cohort were found to also tend to co-occur in the 130 or so validation repertoires, with roughly 93% of cluster scores above 0.

Sequencing was performed on PBMCs. The clonotype originates from a woman aged 18-29 years in good health and CMV-seronegative.

This receptor has the CDR3 CASSSRDRANEQYF. The nucleotide sequence reads TGTGCCAGCAGTTCGCGGGACAGGGCAAACGAGCAGTACTTC. The chain uses TRBV5-4 and TRBJ2-7; 9 bases in between match TRBD1. Sequences SGHNT (CDR1) and YYREEE (CDR2) are obtained from the germline V gene (reference sequence). V trim: 5 bases; J trim: 5 bases; unmatched bases: 8. The CDR3 holds 14 amino acids from the cysteine to the phenylalanine. Only the CDR3 DNA is retained, 42 bases long and in frame from the first base.